The rows below give T cell receptor beta chains drawn from one sample of a study of cytomegalovirus exposure and HLA in healthy donors. TCRdb's copy holds only in-frame clones and misses some; the assay was immunoSEQ multiplex PCR. The sample consists of 110,000 to 150,000 clones, around three quarters of them appearing once. Sequenced sample: PBMCs. These receptor sequences come from a woman aged 40 to 55 in good health and CMV-seronegative. Each CDR3 is given with its conserved first and last residue. A D gene is named only where the DNA matches it firmly.

cdr3_length d_call j_call v_call cdr3_nt cdr3_aa
15 - TRBJ2-3 TRBV6-4 TGTGCCAGCAGTCAAAGAAGTGGGGCCACAGATACGCAGTATTTT CASSQRSGATDTQYF
16 - TRBJ1-3 TRBV6-6 TGTGCCAGCAGTGGCGCCGGGACACTCTCTGGAAACACCATATATTTT CASSGAGTLSGNTIYF
13 TRBD1 TRBJ2-7 TRBV28 TGTGCCATCACCGGGACAGGGGGGTCGGAGCAGTACTTC CAITGTGGSEQYF
14 - TRBJ2-4 TRBV11-2 TGTGCCAGCAGCTCCCGACTAGCCAAAAACATTCAGTACTTC CASSSRLAKNIQYF
13 - TRBJ2-7 TRBV5-6 TGTGCCAGCAGCCGGGACATCTCCTACGAGCAGTACTTC CASSRDISYEQYF
14 TRBD2 TRBJ2-7 TRBV7-9 TGTGCCAGCAGCTTCAGCGGGGGCGAATACGAGCAGTACTTC CASSFSGGEYEQYF
14 - TRBJ1-2 TRBV14 TGTGCCAGCAGCCAGCTACAGGGTCTTAGGGGCTACACCTTC CASSQLQGLRGYTF
15 TRBD1 TRBJ2-2 TRBV6-1 TGTGCCAGCCATTGGGGACAGGGCCCAACCGGGGAGCTGTTTTTT CASHWGQGPTGELFF
18 TRBD2 TRBJ2-3 TRBV5-1 TGCGCCAGCAGCCCGGGAGCGGTAGCGGGAGGGGTCTCAGATACGCAGTATTTT CASSPGAVAGGVSDTQYF
13 - TRBJ2-5 TRBV5-1 TGCGCCAGCAGCGGCAGGGGTGAGGAGACCCAGTACTTC CASSGRGEETQYF